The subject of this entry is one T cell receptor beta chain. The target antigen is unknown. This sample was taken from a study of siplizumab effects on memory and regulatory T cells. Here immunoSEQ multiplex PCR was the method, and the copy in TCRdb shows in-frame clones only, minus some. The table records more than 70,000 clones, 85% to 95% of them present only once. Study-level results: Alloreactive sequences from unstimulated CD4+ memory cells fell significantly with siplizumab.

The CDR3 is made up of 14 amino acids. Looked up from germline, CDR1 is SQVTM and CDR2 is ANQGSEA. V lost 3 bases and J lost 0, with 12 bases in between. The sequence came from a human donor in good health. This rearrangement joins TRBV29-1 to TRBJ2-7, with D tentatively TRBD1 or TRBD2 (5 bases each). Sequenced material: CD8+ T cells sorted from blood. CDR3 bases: TGCAGCGTTGAGGGGACCGCCAGCTCCTACGAGCAGTACTTC. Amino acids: CSVEGTASSYEQYF.